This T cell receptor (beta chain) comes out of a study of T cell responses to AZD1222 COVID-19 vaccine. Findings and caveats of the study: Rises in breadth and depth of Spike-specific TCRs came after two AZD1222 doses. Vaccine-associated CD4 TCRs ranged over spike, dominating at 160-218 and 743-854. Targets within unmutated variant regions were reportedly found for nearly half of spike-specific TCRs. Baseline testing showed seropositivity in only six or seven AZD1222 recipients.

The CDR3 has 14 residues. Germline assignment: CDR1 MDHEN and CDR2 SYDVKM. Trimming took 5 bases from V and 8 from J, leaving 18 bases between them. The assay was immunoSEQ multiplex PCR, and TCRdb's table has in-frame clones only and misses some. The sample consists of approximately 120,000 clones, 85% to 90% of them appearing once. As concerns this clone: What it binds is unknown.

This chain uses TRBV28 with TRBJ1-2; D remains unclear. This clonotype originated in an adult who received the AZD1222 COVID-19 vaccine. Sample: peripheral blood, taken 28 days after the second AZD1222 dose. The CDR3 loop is CASSTLRLGKGYTF. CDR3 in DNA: TGTGCCAGCAGTACCCTCAGACTGGGGAAGGGCTACACCTTC.